Listed here are 26 T cell receptor beta chains from one sample, sequenced in a study of T cell responses to AZD1222 COVID-19 vaccine. TCRdb's table, derived via immunoSEQ multiplex PCR, lists solely in-frame clones and lacks some. This table has around 99,000 clones, 90% to 95% appearing once. Material: peripheral blood, obtained 28 days after the second AZD1222 dose. All receptors derive from an adult who received the AZD1222 COVID-19 vaccine.

The J gene is TRBJ2-2, the V gene TRBV28; 7 bases map to TRBD1. The germline V gene has CDR1 MDHEN and CDR2 SYDVKM. After removal of 6 bases from V and 1 base from J, the junction contained 5 bases not matched to a gene. This CDR3 region has 15 residues. CDR3 region: CASRSGTENTGELFF. The DNA of the CDR3 is TGTGCCAGCAGGTCCGGGACAGAGAACACCGGGGAGCTGTTTTTT.

This chain connects TRBV7-6 to TRBJ1-6; D is possibly TRBD1 (6 bases). With 5 bases removed from V and 1 base from J, the gap between germline ends came to 12 bases. The germline CDR1 and CDR2 sequences are SGHVS and FNYEAQ. CDR3 length equals 16 residues. For the CDR3, the DNA is TGTGCCAGCAGCCTCCAGGGGAGATCCTATAATTCACCCCTCCACTTT. It specifies CASSLQGRSYNSPLHF. Complete variable domain (other parts from reference TRBV7-6 and TRBJ1-6): GAGVSQSPRYKVTKRGQDVALRCDPISGHVSLYWYRQALGQGPEFLTYFNYEAQQDKSGLPNDRFSAERPEGSISTLTIQRTEQRDSAMYRCASSLQGRSYNSPLHFGNGTRLTVT.

This clone was seen only once. The genes are TRBV25-1 and TRBJ2-7; maybe TRBD2 (6 bases). Trimming took 6 bases from V and 7 from J, leaving 13 bases between them. The CDR3 runs 12 residues. Per the germline V gene, CDR1 is MGHDK and CDR2 is SYGVNS. The CDR3 sequence: CASSLVGREQYF. DNA for the CDR3: TGTGCCAGCAGCCTTGTTGGGAGGGAGCAGTACTTC.

The rearrangement joins TRBV7-9 to TRBJ1-6; no clear D. The germline V gene has CDR1 SEHNR and CDR2 FQNEAQ (reference sequence). The CDR3 is made up of 13 amino acids. Deletions cut 4 bases from V and 8 bases from J, with 9 bases between. The CDR3 bases are TGTGCCAGCAGCTCTTTTGACCATTCACCCCTCCACTTT. It yields the protein CASSSFDHSPLHF.

V gene TRBV9 combines with J gene TRBJ1-6; D remains unclear. The germline V gene encodes CDR1 SGDLS and CDR2 YYNGEE. V was cut by 0 bases and J by 7 bases, with 5 bases left in between. The CDR3 consists of 13 residues. In DNA, the CDR3 is TGTGCCAGCAGCGTAGTCTTCAATTCACCCCTCCACTTT. Its protein product is CASSVVFNSPLHF.

This clone was recorded a few times. The chain recombines TRBV30 with TRBJ1-2; D is undetermined. The germline V gene has CDR1 GTSNPN and CDR2 SVGIG (reference sequence). Trimming pared 1 base from V and 3 bases from J, leaving 9 bases between. The CDR3 contains 13 residues. The CDR3 reads CAWSAEYDYGYTF. In DNA form, the CDR3 reads TGTGCCTGGAGTGCAGAGTACGACTATGGCTACACCTTC.

The genes are TRBV19 and TRBJ1-5, with D perhaps matching TRBD1 (6 bases). V was trimmed by 7 bases and J by 4 bases, leaving 14 bases between them. From germline, CDR1 is LNHDA and CDR2 SQIVND (reference sequence). The CDR3 covers 14 residues. The CDR3 region has the DNA TGTGCCAGTAAACCACAGGGAGCGAATCAGCCCCAGCATTTT. This translates into CASKPQGANQPQHF.

J is TRBJ1-3 and V is TRBV28, with D uncertain. CDR1 and CDR2 (germline): MDHEN, SYDVKM. This CDR3 has 15 residues. V lost 2 bases to trimming and J lost 2 bases, with 10 bases between them. CDR3 loop: CASSLPWRPGNTIYF. The CDR3 bases are TGTGCCAGCAGTTTACCCTGGAGGCCTGGAAACACCATATATTTT.

The chain combines TRBV5-1 with TRBJ1-3; D ambiguous. CDR1 is SGHRS and CDR2 is YFSETQ in the germline V gene. CDR3 length: 14 residues. Trimming pared 0 bases from V and 2 bases from J, leaving 6 bases between. CDR3 sequence (DNA): TGCGCCAGCAGCTTGGGGCCGACTGGAAACACCATATATTTT. This gives the protein CASSLGPTGNTIYF. The whole variable domain, remainder taken from reference TRBV5-1 and TRBJ1-3, is KAGVTQTPRYLIKTRGQQVTLSCSPISGHRSVSWYQQTPGQGLQFLFEYFSETQRNKGNFPGRFSGRQFSNSRSEMNVSTLELGDSALYLCASSLGPTGNTIYFGEGSWLTVV.

This chain joins TRBV11-2 and TRBJ1-5, with 7 bases lining up with TRBD1. The CDR3 is made up of 13 amino acids. Trimming removed 4 bases from V and 6 bases from J; junction bases left unmatched: 3. Germline loops: CDR1 SGHAT, CDR2 FQNNGV. CDR3 sequence reads: CASSSGGGQPQHF. The CDR3 DNA sequence: TGTGCCAGCAGCTCAGGGGGGGGTCAGCCCCAGCATTTT. Full variable domain (remainder filled in from reference TRBV11-2 and TRBJ1-5): EAGVAQSPRYKIIEKRQSVAFWCNPISGHATLYWYQQILGQGPKLLIQFQNNGVVDDSQLPKDRFSAERLKGVDSTLKIQPAKLEDSAVYLCASSSGGGQPQHFGDGTRLSIL.

The gene calls are TRBV5-5 and TRBJ1-6; possible D gene TRBD1, 6 bases. CDR3 size: 16 residues. Trimming shortened V by 2 bases and J by 10 bases, and 19 bases separated the two germline ends. Germline loops: CDR1 SGHKS, CDR2 YYEKEE (reference sequence). For the CDR3, the DNA is TGTGCCAGCAGCTTTATTATTAACCAGGGGTACTCACCCCTCCACTTT. Its translation is CASSFIINQGYSPLHF.

The rearrangement joins TRBV29-1 to TRBJ2-2, with D unclear. Between the trimmed V and J ends, which lost 3 bases and 2 bases, there was a span of 4 bases. There are 12 residues in the CDR3. The V gene's germline CDR1 is SQVTM and CDR2 ANQGSEA. Written as DNA, the CDR3 is TGCAGCGTTGACGGAAACACCGGGGAGCTGTTTTTT. It translates to CSVDGNTGELFF.

This clone was recorded only once. This chain uses TRBV20-1 with TRBJ1-2; unclear D gene. Looked up from germline, CDR1 is DFQATT and CDR2 is SNEGSKA (reference sequence). Trimming pared 3 bases from V and 3 bases from J, leaving 8 bases between. The CDR3 contains 12 residues. The CDR3 loop reads CSASGYDYGYTF. DNA for the CDR3: TGCAGTGCTAGTGGTTACGACTATGGCTACACCTTC.

The chain uses TRBV2 and TRBJ1-1; tentatively, D is TRBD1 (5 bases). The V gene lost 11 bases and the J gene lost 1 base, with 14 bases spanning the gap. The germline V gene encodes CDR1 SNHLY and CDR2 FYNNEI. The CDR3 totals 13 residues. This CDR3 is CAGVGERNTEAFF. DNA for the CDR3: TGTGCCGGAGTAGGGGAACGGAACACTGAAGCTTTCTTT.

The chain joins TRBV3-1 (or the pseudogene TRBV3-2) to TRBJ2-7; D remains ambiguous. This CDR3 is built from 13 residues. V dropped 4 bases and J dropped 4 bases, with 11 bases sitting between them. Germline CDR1 is LGHDT and CDR2 is YNNKEL (reference sequence). The CDR3 protein is CASSLTLFYEQYF. The CDR3 coding sequence is TGTGCCAGCAGCCTGACCCTGTTTTACGAGCAGTACTTC.

This sequence joins TRBV11-2 and TRBJ2-3; 7 nucleotides match TRBD2. CDR1 SGHAT and CDR2 FQNNGV come from the germline V gene. The CDR3 is 17 amino acids. The V gene end was trimmed by 0 bases and the J gene end by 0 bases; junction bases not matched to a gene: 6. The CDR3 region is CASSLDWGSGSTDTQYF. CDR3 coding DNA: TGTGCCAGCAGCTTAGATTGGGGTAGCGGGAGCACAGATACGCAGTATTTT. Supplemented by reference TRBV11-2 and TRBJ2-3, the full variable domain reads EAGVAQSPRYKIIEKRQSVAFWCNPISGHATLYWYQQILGQGPKLLIQFQNNGVVDDSQLPKDRFSAERLKGVDSTLKIQPAKLEDSAVYLCASSLDWGSGSTDTQYFGPGTRLTVL.

The chain recombines TRBV7-2 with TRBJ2-7; D may be TRBD1 or TRBD2 (5 bases each). In germline, CDR1 is SGHTA, CDR2 FQGNSA. Trimming pared 0 bases from V and 7 bases from J, leaving 13 bases between. There are 14 residues in the CDR3. The CDR3 spells CASSLALGDREQYF. As DNA, the CDR3 is TGTGCCAGCAGCTTAGCCTTGGGGGATCGGGAGCAGTACTTC.

The chain combines TRBV11-2 with TRBJ2-1, with 10 bases matching TRBD2. The V and J ends lost 2 bases and 0 bases, in that order; junction bases with no gene match: 7. Germline V gene data show CDR1 as SGHAT and CDR2 as FQNNGV. The CDR3 extends over 18 amino acids. The CDR3 DNA sequence: TGTGCCAGCAGCTTAAGACTAGCGGGTGAGAGCTCCTACAATGAGCAGTTCTTC. Amino acids: CASSLRLAGESSYNEQFF.

On this clone itself: Other nucleotide sequences in the sample specify the same CDR3. V is TRBV19 and J is TRBJ1-1; D unclear. This CDR3 has 13 amino acids. V was cut by 1 base and J by 1 base, with 4 bases left in between. Germline assignment: CDR1 LNHDA and CDR2 SQIVND (reference sequence). CDR3: CASSIGRNTEAFF. CDR3 sequence (DNA): TGTGCCAGTAGTATAGGAAGGAACACTGAAGCTTTCTTT.

The gene calls are TRBV14 and TRBJ1-2, with D hard to call. Per germline, CDR1 SGHDN and CDR2 FVKESK. V was trimmed by 1 base and J by 4 bases, leaving 7 bases between them. The CDR3 has 13 residues. CDR3: CASSQVQSYGYTF. CDR3 sequence (DNA): TGTGCCAGCAGCCAAGTACAGAGCTATGGCTACACCTTC. Full variable domain (missing parts from reference TRBV14 and TRBJ1-2): EAGVTQFPSHSVIEKGQTVTLRCDPISGHDNLYWYRRVMGKEIKFLLHFVKESKQDESGMPNNRFLAERTGGTYSTLKVQPAELEDSGVYFCASSQVQSYGYTFGSGTRLTVV.

The chain recombines TRBV24-1 with TRBJ2-2, with TRBD1 matching over 8 bases. This CDR3 comprises 15 residues. The V and J ends lost 4 bases and 3 bases, in that order; junction bases with no gene match: 3. Germline CDR1 KGHDR, CDR2 SFDVKD. This chain's CDR3 is CATSDKDRDTGELFF. CDR3 sequence (DNA): TGTGCCACCAGTGACAAGGACAGGGACACCGGGGAGCTGTTTTTT.

The CDR3 protein is CASSEGQGGEQYF. The CDR3 DNA reads TGCGCCAGCAGCGAGGGACAGGGGGGCGAGCAGTACTTC. J is TRBJ2-7 and V is TRBV5-1; 11 bases are shared with TRBD1. J was trimmed by 6 bases and V by 4 bases; bases with no gene match: 3. Germline V CDR1 and CDR2: SGHRS, YFSETQ. This CDR3 region has 13 residues.

In this sample, this clone turned up once. CDR3 sequence (DNA): TGTGCCAGCAGCTTGAGAACGGGGACCTACACCGGGGAGCTGTTTTTT. It yields the protein CASSLRTGTYTGELFF. The chain joins TRBV5-5 to TRBJ2-2; D is perhaps TRBD1 or TRBD2 (5 bases each). V was cut by 1 base and J by 3 bases, with 13 bases left in between. Germline V gene lookup returns CDR1 SGHKS and CDR2 YYEKEE (reference sequence). The CDR3 is 16 residues long. The full variable domain, rest sourced from reference TRBV5-5 and TRBJ2-2, is DAGVTQSPTHLIKTRGQQVTLRCSPISGHKSVSWYQQVLGQGPQFIFQYYEKEERGRGNFPDRFSARQFPNYSSELNVNALLLGDSALYLCASSLRTGTYTGELFFGEGSRLTVL.

This clone was seen only once. This chain uses TRBV19 with TRBJ1-3; D is ambiguous. The CDR3 consists of 15 residues. V was cut by 6 bases and J by 0 bases, with 12 bases left in between. Per germline, CDR1 LNHDA and CDR2 SQIVND (reference sequence). CDR3 bases: TGTGCCAGTAGGGAGGACCGTAGCTCTGGAAACACCATATATTTT. It specifies CASREDRSSGNTIYF.

This rearrangement joins TRBV6-5 to TRBJ1-1; 8 positions agree with TRBD1. The CDR3 contains 14 residues. V lost 6 bases, J lost 1 base, and 4 bases stayed unmatched. Per germline, CDR1 MNHEY and CDR2 SVGAGI. The CDR3 is CASRAGGTNTEAFF. The CDR3 region has the DNA TGTGCCAGCAGGGCAGGGGGCACGAACACTGAAGCTTTCTTT.

The chain recombines TRBV10-2 with TRBJ1-2; no clear D gene. This CDR3 has 12 amino acids. CDR1 is WSHSY, CDR2 SAAADI, per germline. Trimming left V 3 bases short and J 5 bases short, with 7 bases between. The CDR3 DNA follows: TGCGCCAGCAGTGAAGACGGTTATGGCTACACCTTC. Encoded protein: CASSEDGYGYTF.